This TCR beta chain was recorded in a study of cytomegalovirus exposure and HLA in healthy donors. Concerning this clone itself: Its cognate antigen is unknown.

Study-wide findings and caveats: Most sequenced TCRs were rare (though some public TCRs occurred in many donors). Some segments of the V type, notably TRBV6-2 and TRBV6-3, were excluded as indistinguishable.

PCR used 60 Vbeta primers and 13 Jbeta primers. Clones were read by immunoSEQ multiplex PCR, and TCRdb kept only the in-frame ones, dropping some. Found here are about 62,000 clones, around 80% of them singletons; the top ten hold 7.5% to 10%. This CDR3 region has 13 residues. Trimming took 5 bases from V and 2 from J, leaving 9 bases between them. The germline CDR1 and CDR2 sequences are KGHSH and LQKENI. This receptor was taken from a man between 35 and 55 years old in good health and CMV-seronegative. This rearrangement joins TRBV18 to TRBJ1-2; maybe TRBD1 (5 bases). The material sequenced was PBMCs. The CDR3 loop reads CASSGAENYGYTF. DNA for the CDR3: TGTGCCAGCTCAGGGGCCGAGAACTATGGCTACACCTTC.